This is a list of T cell receptor beta chains from one sample in a study of blood T cell repertoires in COVID-19. Repertoires were generated with immunoSEQ multiplex PCR, while TCRdb's copy carries only in-frame clones and drops some. Seen here are a few hundred thousand clones, roughly 87% observed once, and the top ten hold approximately 4.6%. Sequencing used peripheral blood. These receptors were collected from a woman in her thirties or forties who had recovered from COVID-19. Each CDR3 is given with its conserved first and last residue. The order of the fields is CDR3 protein, CDR3 DNA, V gene, D gene, clone size, CDR3 length, J gene. A D gene is named only where the DNA matches it firmly. Size values are once, few and many counts, or a class for expanded clones, and some rows have none.

CDR3 protein: CASSTGIEGTQYF
CDR3 DNA: TGTGCCAGCAGTACAGGGATCGAAGGGACCCAGTACTTC
V gene: TRBV6-5
D gene: .
clone size: .
CDR3 length: 13
J gene: TRBJ2-5

CDR3 protein: CARLRGETQYF
CDR3 DNA: TGCGCCCGCCTTAGGGGAGAGACCCAGTACTTC
V gene: TRBV10-2
D gene: .
clone size: .
CDR3 length: 11
J gene: TRBJ2-5

CDR3 protein: CASSPLTSVQEQFF
CDR3 DNA: TGTGCCAGCAGCCCGCTAACATCAGTACAGGAGCAGTTCTTC
V gene: TRBV9
D gene: .
clone size: .
CDR3 length: 14
J gene: TRBJ2-1

CDR3 protein: CASSVERYTDTQYF
CDR3 DNA: TGCGCCAGCAGTGTGGAGCGGTACACAGATACGCAGTATTTT
V gene: TRBV10-2
D gene: .
clone size: .
CDR3 length: 14
J gene: TRBJ2-3

CDR3 protein: CASKDKYNQPQHF
CDR3 DNA: TGTGCCAGCAAGGACAAGTACAATCAGCCCCAGCATTTT
V gene: TRBV9
D gene: .
clone size: .
CDR3 length: 13
J gene: TRBJ1-5

CDR3 protein: CASSQELTADTEAFF
CDR3 DNA: TGTGCCAGCAGCCAAGAGTTAACAGCGGACACTGAAGCTTTCTTT
V gene: TRBV3-1/TRBV3-2
D gene: .
clone size: .
CDR3 length: 15
J gene: TRBJ1-1

CDR3 protein: CASRSRQATNSPLHF
CDR3 DNA: TGTGCCAGCAGAAGCAGACAGGCAACAAATTCACCCCTCCACTTT
V gene: TRBV2
D gene: .
clone size: few
CDR3 length: 15
J gene: TRBJ1-6

CDR3 protein: CASSYDRAPGTDTQYF
CDR3 DNA: TGTGCCAGCAGTTACGACAGGGCCCCCGGCACAGATACGCAGTATTTT
V gene: TRBV6-6
D gene: TRBD1
clone size: once
CDR3 length: 16
J gene: TRBJ2-3

CDR3 protein: CASTYRGRQYF
CDR3 DNA: TGTGCCAGCACCTACAGGGGCAGACAGTACTTC
V gene: TRBV6-5
D gene: TRBD1
clone size: .
CDR3 length: 11
J gene: TRBJ2-7

CDR3 protein: CASSLSAEFSGGLEQYF
CDR3 DNA: TGCGCCAGCAGCCTCTCGGCGGAATTCAGCGGGGGACTCGAGCAGTACTTC
V gene: TRBV4-1
D gene: TRBD2
clone size: .
CDR3 length: 17
J gene: TRBJ2-7

CDR3 protein: CASSHLGKGSGQETQYF
CDR3 DNA: TGTGCCAGCAGCCACCTCGGGAAGGGTAGCGGCCAAGAGACCCAGTACTTC
V gene: TRBV3-1/TRBV3-2
D gene: .
clone size: .
CDR3 length: 17
J gene: TRBJ2-5

CDR3 protein: CASSRGTSFPDTQYF
CDR3 DNA: TGTGCCAGCAGCCGGGGGACTAGCTTTCCAGATACGCAGTATTTT
V gene: TRBV3-1/TRBV3-2
D gene: TRBD2
clone size: .
CDR3 length: 15
J gene: TRBJ2-3

CDR3 protein: CASSHTGGPAFF
CDR3 DNA: TGCGCCAGCAGCCATACCGGTGGGCCGGCTTTCTTT
V gene: TRBV4-1
D gene: .
clone size: .
CDR3 length: 12
J gene: TRBJ1-1

CDR3 protein: CASSDPSGRGEQFF
CDR3 DNA: TGTGCCAGCAGTGACCCTAGCGGGAGAGGTGAGCAGTTCTTC
V gene: TRBV2
D gene: TRBD2
clone size: .
CDR3 length: 14
J gene: TRBJ2-1

CDR3 protein: CASSEMGQIYNEQFF
CDR3 DNA: TGTGCCAGCAGTGAAATGGGACAAATCTACAATGAGCAGTTCTTC
V gene: TRBV6-1
D gene: .
clone size: .
CDR3 length: 15
J gene: TRBJ2-1

CDR3 protein: CASSPRDVGTSGFIGTGELFF
CDR3 DNA: TGCGCCAGCAGCCCTCGGGACGTTGGGACTAGCGGGTTTATAGGGACCGGGGAGCTGTTTTTT
V gene: TRBV5-1
D gene: TRBD2
clone size: few
CDR3 length: 21
J gene: TRBJ2-2

CDR3 protein: CASSPKGAGRTQYF
CDR3 DNA: TGTGCCAGCAGTCCAAAAGGGGCCGGCCGGACCCAGTACTTC
V gene: TRBV27
D gene: .
clone size: .
CDR3 length: 14
J gene: TRBJ2-5

CDR3 protein: CAIRKGTGRYGYTF
CDR3 DNA: TGTGCCATCAGGAAAGGCACAGGTCGCTATGGCTACACCTTC
V gene: TRBV10-3
D gene: .
clone size: .
CDR3 length: 14
J gene: TRBJ1-2

CDR3 protein: CASSYSGRNYEQYF
CDR3 DNA: TGTGCCAGCAGTTACTCGGGGCGGAACTACGAGCAGTACTTC
V gene: TRBV6-5
D gene: .
clone size: .
CDR3 length: 14
J gene: TRBJ2-7

CDR3 protein: CASSQDPGRQGNF
CDR3 DNA: TGTGCCAGCAGCCAAGATCCGGGTCGCCAGGGGAACTTC
V gene: TRBV7-2
D gene: .
clone size: .
CDR3 length: 13
J gene: TRBJ2-5

CDR3 protein: CASSPVRSELHEQFF
CDR3 DNA: TGTGCCAGCTCACCGGTTCGGAGTGAGTTGCATGAGCAGTTCTTC
V gene: TRBV18
D gene: .
clone size: .
CDR3 length: 15
J gene: TRBJ2-1

CDR3 protein: CASSLVSVNTEAFF
CDR3 DNA: TGTGCCAGCAGCTTAGTATCCGTGAACACTGAAGCTTTCTTT
V gene: TRBV7-9
D gene: .
clone size: .
CDR3 length: 14
J gene: TRBJ1-1

CDR3 protein: CATSTDRGGYNSPLHF
CDR3 DNA: TGTGCCACCAGCACTGACAGGGGCGGATATAATTCACCCCTCCACTTT
V gene: TRBV15
D gene: TRBD1
clone size: .
CDR3 length: 16
J gene: TRBJ1-6

CDR3 protein: CASSFRSSGSMEQYF
CDR3 DNA: TGTGCCAGCAGTTTCAGGTCTAGCGGGTCAATGGAGCAGTACTTC
V gene: TRBV27
D gene: TRBD2
clone size: .
CDR3 length: 15
J gene: TRBJ2-7

CDR3 protein: CASSNRGANEQFF
CDR3 DNA: TGTGCCAGCTCAAACCGCGGGGCCAATGAGCAGTTCTTC
V gene: TRBV18
D gene: .
clone size: .
CDR3 length: 13
J gene: TRBJ2-1

CDR3 protein: CASSLTPGSEAFF
CDR3 DNA: TGTGCCAGCAGTTTAACTCCAGGCTCTGAAGCTTTCTTT
V gene: TRBV28
D gene: .
clone size: .
CDR3 length: 13
J gene: TRBJ1-1

CDR3 protein: CASSVGAPDTQYF
CDR3 DNA: TGTGCCAGCAGCGTTGGAGCGCCAGATACGCAGTATTTT
V gene: TRBV9
D gene: .
clone size: .
CDR3 length: 13
J gene: TRBJ2-3

CDR3 protein: CAWSEYMLRGTEAFF
CDR3 DNA: TGTGCCTGGTCTGAATACATGCTTAGGGGCACTGAAGCTTTCTTT
V gene: TRBV30
D gene: .
clone size: .
CDR3 length: 15
J gene: TRBJ1-1

CDR3 protein: CASSLWGVHNEQFF
CDR3 DNA: TGTGCCAGCAGTTTGTGGGGGGTCCACAATGAGCAGTTCTTC
V gene: TRBV28
D gene: .
clone size: .
CDR3 length: 14
J gene: TRBJ2-1

CDR3 protein: CASSLGASGKANEQFF
CDR3 DNA: TGTGCCAGCAGCTTAGGTGCTAGCGGAAAAGCGAATGAGCAGTTCTTC
V gene: TRBV11-3
D gene: TRBD2
clone size: .
CDR3 length: 16
J gene: TRBJ2-1

CDR3 protein: CASSFGQTFNEQFF
CDR3 DNA: TGCGCCAGCAGCTTTGGACAGACCTTCAATGAGCAGTTCTTC
V gene: TRBV5-1
D gene: .
clone size: once
CDR3 length: 14
J gene: TRBJ2-1

CDR3 protein: CASSYSSQGATYEQYF
CDR3 DNA: TGTGCCAGCAGTTACTCTTCGCAGGGGGCGACCTACGAGCAGTACTTC
V gene: TRBV6-5
D gene: TRBD1
clone size: once
CDR3 length: 16
J gene: TRBJ2-7

CDR3 protein: CAIRDRSGGLNNEQFF
CDR3 DNA: TGTGCCATCAGAGACCGCAGCGGGGGATTAAACAATGAGCAGTTCTTC
V gene: TRBV10-3
D gene: TRBD2
clone size: .
CDR3 length: 16
J gene: TRBJ2-1

CDR3 protein: CASSAFGQGASGYTF
CDR3 DNA: TGTGCCAGCAGTGCCTTTGGACAGGGGGCGAGCGGCTACACCTTC
V gene: TRBV2
D gene: TRBD1
clone size: .
CDR3 length: 15
J gene: TRBJ1-2

CDR3 protein: CASSYRTNYGYTF
CDR3 DNA: TGTGCCAGTAGTTACAGGACCAACTATGGCTACACCTTC
V gene: TRBV19
D gene: .
clone size: .
CDR3 length: 13
J gene: TRBJ1-2

CDR3 protein: CASTLQGDRNQPQHF
CDR3 DNA: TGTGCCAGCACTCTCCAGGGGGATCGCAATCAGCCCCAGCATTTT
V gene: TRBV6-6
D gene: TRBD1
clone size: .
CDR3 length: 15
J gene: TRBJ1-5

CDR3 protein: CASSYRGRGVSKKGTEAFF
CDR3 DNA: TGTGCCAGTAGTTACAGGGGGCGCGGGGTCAGTAAAAAAGGCACTGAAGCTTTCTTT
V gene: TRBV19
D gene: TRBD1
clone size: .
CDR3 length: 19
J gene: TRBJ1-1

CDR3 protein: CASSLTGTSPLHF
CDR3 DNA: TGTGCCAGCAGCTTAACAGGTACTTCACCCCTCCACTTT
V gene: TRBV5-6
D gene: .
clone size: .
CDR3 length: 13
J gene: TRBJ1-6

CDR3 protein: CASSQARGGETQYF
CDR3 DNA: TGTGCCAGCAGCCAAGCTCGCGGGGGAGAGACCCAGTACTTC
V gene: TRBV3-1/TRBV3-2
D gene: TRBD2
clone size: .
CDR3 length: 14
J gene: TRBJ2-5

CDR3 protein: CASSYVAGEGDNEQFF
CDR3 DNA: TGTGCCAGCAGCTATGTAGCGGGAGAAGGGGACAATGAGCAGTTCTTC
V gene: TRBV21-1
D gene: .
clone size: .
CDR3 length: 16
J gene: TRBJ2-1

CDR3 protein: CATSRTANTGELFF
CDR3 DNA: TGTGCCACCAGCCGGACAGCGAACACCGGGGAGCTGTTTTTT
V gene: TRBV15
D gene: .
clone size: .
CDR3 length: 14
J gene: TRBJ2-2

CDR3 protein: CATKIRTGNTGELFF
CDR3 DNA: TGTGCCACCAAGATTCGGACAGGCAACACCGGGGAGCTGTTTTTT
V gene: TRBV28
D gene: TRBD1
clone size: .
CDR3 length: 15
J gene: TRBJ2-2

CDR3 protein: CASSLGGDRSYGYTF
CDR3 DNA: TGTGCCAGCAGCTTAGGTGGGGACAGGTCTTATGGCTACACCTTC
V gene: TRBV7-9
D gene: TRBD1
clone size: once
CDR3 length: 15
J gene: TRBJ1-2

CDR3 protein: CASSDSGNTIYF
CDR3 DNA: TGTGCCAGTTCAGACTCTGGAAACACCATATATTTT
V gene: TRBV28
D gene: .
clone size: few
CDR3 length: 12
J gene: TRBJ1-3

CDR3 protein: CASSPHGTPNTEAFF
CDR3 DNA: TGTGCCAGCAGCCCGCATGGGACACCGAACACTGAAGCTTTCTTT
V gene: TRBV9
D gene: .
clone size: .
CDR3 length: 15
J gene: TRBJ1-1

CDR3 protein: CASSYRSNRGRQPQHF
CDR3 DNA: TGTGCCAGCAGCTACAGATCGAATAGGGGAAGACAGCCCCAGCATTTT
V gene: TRBV5-6
D gene: .
clone size: .
CDR3 length: 16
J gene: TRBJ1-5